The 3 T cell receptor beta chains below all came from one sample that was sequenced in a study of cytomegalovirus exposure and HLA in healthy donors. The study ran its PCR with 60 Vbeta and 13 Jbeta primers. Sequenced by immunoSEQ multiplex PCR; TCRdb stores in-frame clones only, minus some. The repertoire has 160,000 or so clones, approximately 80% of them found once; the top ten carry over 1.5%. Sequencing was done on a sample of PBMCs. The receptors here all came from a young woman in good health and CMV-seronegative.

The chain couples TRBV2 to TRBJ2-1, with TRBD2 matching 12 bases. The CDR3 is 14 amino acids. Germline assignment: CDR1 SNHLY and CDR2 FYNNEI. V shed 6 bases, J shed 7 bases, and the junction held 4 bases outside the gene matches. The CDR3 spells CASSAGTSGNEQFF. CDR3 nucleotides: TGTGCCAGCAGCGCCGGGACTAGCGGGAATGAGCAGTTCTTC. The entire variable domain, with the rest obtained from reference TRBV2 and TRBJ2-1, is as follows: EPEVTQTPSHQVTQMGQEVILRCVPISNHLYFYWYRQILGQKVEFLVSFYNNEISEKSEIFDDQFSVERPDGSNFTLKIRSTKLEDSAMYFCASSAGTSGNEQFFGPGTRLTVL.

The chain has TRBV18 and TRBJ1-1; D remains unclear. Germline-derived CDR1 and CDR2 are KGHSH and LQKENI. The germline V and J ends were trimmed by 6 bases and 5 bases, with 22 bases remaining between them. The CDR3 spans 16 residues. CDR3 loop: CASSQLPVETGTEAFF. The CDR3 bases are TGTGCCAGCTCCCAATTACCGGTCGAAACGGGGACTGAAGCTTTCTTT.

J is TRBJ1-2 and V is TRBV28, with 8 bases matching TRBD1. Germline CDR1 MDHEN, CDR2 SYDVKM. V was pared by 4 bases and J by 4 bases, with 17 bases of the junction left unmatched. The CDR3 loop spans 18 amino acids. CDR3 residues: CASSSRVGTGLLLYGYTF. CDR3 nucleotides: TGTGCCAGCAGTTCACGAGTGGGGACAGGCCTCTTACTCTATGGCTACACCTTC.